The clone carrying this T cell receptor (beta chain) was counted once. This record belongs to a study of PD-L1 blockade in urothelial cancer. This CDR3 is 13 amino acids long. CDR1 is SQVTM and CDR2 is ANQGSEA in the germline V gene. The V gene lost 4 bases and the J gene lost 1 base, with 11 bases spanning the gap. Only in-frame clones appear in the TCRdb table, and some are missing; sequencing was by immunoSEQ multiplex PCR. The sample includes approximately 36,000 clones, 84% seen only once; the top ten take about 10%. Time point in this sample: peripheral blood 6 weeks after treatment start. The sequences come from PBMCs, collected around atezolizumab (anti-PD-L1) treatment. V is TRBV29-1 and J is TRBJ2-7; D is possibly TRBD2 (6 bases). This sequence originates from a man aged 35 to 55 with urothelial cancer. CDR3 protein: CSVGGTASYEQYF. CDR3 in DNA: TGCAGCGTTGGCGGGACCGCGTCCTACGAGCAGTACTTC.